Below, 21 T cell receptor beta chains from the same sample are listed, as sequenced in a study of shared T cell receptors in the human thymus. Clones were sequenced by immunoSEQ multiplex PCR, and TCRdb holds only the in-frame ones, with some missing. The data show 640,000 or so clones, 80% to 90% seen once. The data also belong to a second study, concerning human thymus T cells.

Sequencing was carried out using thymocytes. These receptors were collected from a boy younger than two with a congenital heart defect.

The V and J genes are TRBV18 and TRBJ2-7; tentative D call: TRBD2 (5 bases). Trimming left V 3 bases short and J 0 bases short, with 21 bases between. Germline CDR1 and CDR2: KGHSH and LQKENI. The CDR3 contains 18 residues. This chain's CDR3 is CASSPKQEDGKSSYEQYF. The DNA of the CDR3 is TGTGCCAGCTCACCTAAGCAGGAAGACGGGAAGAGCTCCTACGAGCAGTACTTC.

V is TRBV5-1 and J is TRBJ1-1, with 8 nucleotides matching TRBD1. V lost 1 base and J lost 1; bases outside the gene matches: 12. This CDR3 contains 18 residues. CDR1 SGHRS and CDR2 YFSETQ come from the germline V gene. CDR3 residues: CASSLCGATGGENTEAFF. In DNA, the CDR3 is TGCGCCAGCAGCTTGTGTGGGGCTACAGGGGGAGAGAACACTGAAGCTTTCTTT.

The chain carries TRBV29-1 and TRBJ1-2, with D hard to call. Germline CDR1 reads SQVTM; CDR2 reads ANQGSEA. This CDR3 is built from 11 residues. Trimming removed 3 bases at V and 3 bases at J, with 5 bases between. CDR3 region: CSVEAHYGYTF. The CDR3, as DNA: TGCAGCGTTGAGGCCCACTATGGCTACACCTTC.

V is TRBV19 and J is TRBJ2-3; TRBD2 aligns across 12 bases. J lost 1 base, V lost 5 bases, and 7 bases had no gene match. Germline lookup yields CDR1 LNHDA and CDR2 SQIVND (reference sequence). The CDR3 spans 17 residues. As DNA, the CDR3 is TGTGCCAGTAGTCGACTTCTAGCGGGAGGGCGCACAGATACGCAGTATTTT. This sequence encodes CASSRLLAGGRTDTQYF.

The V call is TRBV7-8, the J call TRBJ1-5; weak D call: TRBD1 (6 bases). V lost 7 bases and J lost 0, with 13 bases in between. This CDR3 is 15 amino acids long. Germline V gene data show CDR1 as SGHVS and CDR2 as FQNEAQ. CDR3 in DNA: TGTGCCAGCACACCGGGACACCTTAGCAATCAGCCCCAGCATTTT. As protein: CASTPGHLSNQPQHF.

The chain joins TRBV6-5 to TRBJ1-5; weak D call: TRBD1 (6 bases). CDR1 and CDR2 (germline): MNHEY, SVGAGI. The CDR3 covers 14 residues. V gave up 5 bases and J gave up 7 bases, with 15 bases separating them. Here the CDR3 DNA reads TGTGCCAGCAGTCTCGCCGCAGGGGCGCAGCCCCAGCATTTT. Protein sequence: CASSLAAGAQPQHF.

CDR3 loop: CASSVIAGGWETQYF. The DNA for the CDR3 is TGTGCCAGCAGTGTTATAGCGGGAGGATGGGAGACCCAGTACTTC. The chain recombines TRBV2 with TRBJ2-5; 10 nucleotides agree with TRBD2. Per germline, CDR1 SNHLY and CDR2 FYNNEI. This CDR3 has 15 amino acids. V was pared by 4 bases and J by 5 bases, with 7 bases of the junction left unmatched.

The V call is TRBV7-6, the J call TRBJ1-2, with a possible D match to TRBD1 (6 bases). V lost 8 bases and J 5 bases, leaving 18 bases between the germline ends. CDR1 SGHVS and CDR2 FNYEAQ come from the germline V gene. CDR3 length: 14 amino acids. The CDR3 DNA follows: TGTGCCAGCGGGACGGACAGAGACTTTTATGGCTACACCTTC. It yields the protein CASGTDRDFYGYTF.

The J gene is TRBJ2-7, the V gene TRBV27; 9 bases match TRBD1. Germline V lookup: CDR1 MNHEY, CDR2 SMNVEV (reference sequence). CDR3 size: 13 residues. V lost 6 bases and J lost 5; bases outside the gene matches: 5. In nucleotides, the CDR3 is TGTGCCAGCAGGACCACAGGGGGCAACGAGCAGTACTTC. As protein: CASRTTGGNEQYF.

This chain's CDR3 is CASSVDFRVYEQYF. The CDR3, as DNA: TGTGCCAGCAGTGTGGATTTCAGGGTCTACGAGCAGTACTTC. The chain recombines TRBV28 with TRBJ2-7; TRBD1 is a possible D gene (5 bases). The CDR3 extends over 14 amino acids. Germline CDR1 and CDR2: MDHEN and SYDVKM. Between the trimmed V and J ends, which lost 5 bases and 3 bases, there was a span of 14 bases.

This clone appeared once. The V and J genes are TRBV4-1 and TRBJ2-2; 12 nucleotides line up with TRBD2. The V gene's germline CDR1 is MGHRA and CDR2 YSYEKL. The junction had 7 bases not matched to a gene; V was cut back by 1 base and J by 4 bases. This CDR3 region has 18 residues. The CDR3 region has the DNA TGCGCCAGCAGCCAAGTCTCTAGCGGGGGGGCCCGCACCGGGGAGCTGTTTTTT. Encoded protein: CASSQVSSGGARTGELFF.

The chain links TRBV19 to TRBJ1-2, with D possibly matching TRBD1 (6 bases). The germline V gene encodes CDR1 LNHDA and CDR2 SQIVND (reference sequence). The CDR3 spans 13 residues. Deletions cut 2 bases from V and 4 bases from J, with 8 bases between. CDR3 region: CASSIIGGYGYTF. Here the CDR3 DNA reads TGTGCCAGTAGTATAATAGGGGGCTATGGCTACACCTTC.

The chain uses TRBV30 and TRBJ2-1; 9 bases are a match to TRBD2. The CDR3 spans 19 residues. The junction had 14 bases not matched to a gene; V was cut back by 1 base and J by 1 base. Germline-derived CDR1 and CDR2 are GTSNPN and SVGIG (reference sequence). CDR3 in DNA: TGTGCCTGGAGTGCGCCTGGAGGGCGGGAGGGCCTGTCCTACAATGAGCAGTTCTTC. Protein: CAWSAPGGREGLSYNEQFF.

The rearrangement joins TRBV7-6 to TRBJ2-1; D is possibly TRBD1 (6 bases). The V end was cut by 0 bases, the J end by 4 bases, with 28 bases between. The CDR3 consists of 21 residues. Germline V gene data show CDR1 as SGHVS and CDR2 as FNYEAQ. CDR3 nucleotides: TGTGCCAGCAGCTTAGCTCAGGGGTCTTCTCATCCCATCCCCCATTACAATGAGCAGTTCTTC. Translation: CASSLAQGSSHPIPHYNEQFF.

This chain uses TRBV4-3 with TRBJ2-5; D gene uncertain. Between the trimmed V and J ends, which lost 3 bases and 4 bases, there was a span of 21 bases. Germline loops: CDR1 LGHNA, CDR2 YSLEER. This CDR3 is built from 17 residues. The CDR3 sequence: CASSQIRSCPLTETQYF. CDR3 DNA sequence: TGCGCCAGCAGCCAGATTCGGAGCTGTCCCCTAACAGAGACCCAGTACTTC.

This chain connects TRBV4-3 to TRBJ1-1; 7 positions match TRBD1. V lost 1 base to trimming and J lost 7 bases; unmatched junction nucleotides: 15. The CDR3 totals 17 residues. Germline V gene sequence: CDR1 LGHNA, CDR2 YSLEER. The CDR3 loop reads CASSQGDSEIGGHEAFF. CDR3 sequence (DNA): TGCGCCAGCAGCCAAGGGGACAGTGAAATAGGGGGCCATGAAGCTTTCTTT.

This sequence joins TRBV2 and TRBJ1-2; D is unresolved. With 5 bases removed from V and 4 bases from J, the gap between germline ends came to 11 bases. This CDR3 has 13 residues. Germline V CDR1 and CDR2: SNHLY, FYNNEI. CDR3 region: CASSTRGFYGYTF. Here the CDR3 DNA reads TGTGCCAGCAGTACTCGGGGTTTCTATGGCTACACCTTC.

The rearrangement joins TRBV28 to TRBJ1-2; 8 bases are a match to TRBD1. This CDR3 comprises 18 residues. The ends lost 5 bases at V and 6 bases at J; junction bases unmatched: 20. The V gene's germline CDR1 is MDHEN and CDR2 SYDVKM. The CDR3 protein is CASSVLRGTGDPDDGYTF. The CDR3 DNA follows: TGTGCCAGCAGTGTCCTTCGAGGGACAGGCGACCCCGATGATGGCTACACCTTC.

CDR3 bases: TGCGCCAGCAGCCAAGTAGTCGGGACTAGCTCCTACAATGAGCAGTTCTTC. Its protein product is CASSQVVGTSSYNEQFF. The chain has TRBV4-3 and TRBJ2-1, with 8 bases that match TRBD2. Germline assignment: CDR1 LGHNA and CDR2 YSLEER. This CDR3 is 17 amino acids long. Trimming cost V 1 base and J 0 bases; bases outside gene matches: 5.

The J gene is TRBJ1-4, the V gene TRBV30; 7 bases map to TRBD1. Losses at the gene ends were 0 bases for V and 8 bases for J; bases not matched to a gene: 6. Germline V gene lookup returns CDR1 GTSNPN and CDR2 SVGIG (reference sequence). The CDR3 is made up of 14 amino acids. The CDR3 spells CAWSVSKGAEKLFF. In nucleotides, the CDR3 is TGTGCCTGGAGTGTATCTAAGGGGGCGGAAAAACTGTTTTTT. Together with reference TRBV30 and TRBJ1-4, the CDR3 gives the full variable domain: SQTIHQWPATLVQPVGSPLSLECTVEGTSNPNLYWYRQAAGRGLQLLFYSVGIGQISSEVPQNLSASRPQDRQFILSSKKLLLSDSGFYLCAWSVSKGAEKLFFGSGTQLSVL.

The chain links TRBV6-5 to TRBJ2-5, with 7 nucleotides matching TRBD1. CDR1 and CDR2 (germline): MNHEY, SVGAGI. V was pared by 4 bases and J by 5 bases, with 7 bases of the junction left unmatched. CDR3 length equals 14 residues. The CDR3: CASSSTGTSETQYF. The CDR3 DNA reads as TGTGCCAGCAGTTCGACAGGGACGTCGGAGACCCAGTACTTC.